This T cell receptor (beta chain) was sequenced in a study of blood T cell repertoires in COVID-19. The age range of participants was 18 to 89 years, with residence in about 25 US areas. Only in-frame clones appear in the TCRdb table, and some are missing; sequencing was by immunoSEQ multiplex PCR. The sample comprises roughly 300,000 clones, roughly 85% of which are singletons, and 3.5% to 4.5% rests with the top ten. Trimming took 4 bases from V and 2 from J; bases not matched to a gene: 8. Germline V gene sequence: CDR1 LGHDT, CDR2 YNNKEL (reference sequence). CDR3 size: 16 residues. Sequenced input: PBMCs or T cells enriched from blood (not recorded which). The chain couples TRBV3-1 (or the pseudogene TRBV3-2) to TRBJ1-1, with TRBD1 identical over 9 bases. The sequence was collected from a woman in her forties with acute COVID-19. The CDR3 DNA is TGTGCCAGCAGCCCCACAGGGGGCGTGGGAAACACTGAAGCTTTCTTT. Its protein product is CASSPTGGVGNTEAFF.